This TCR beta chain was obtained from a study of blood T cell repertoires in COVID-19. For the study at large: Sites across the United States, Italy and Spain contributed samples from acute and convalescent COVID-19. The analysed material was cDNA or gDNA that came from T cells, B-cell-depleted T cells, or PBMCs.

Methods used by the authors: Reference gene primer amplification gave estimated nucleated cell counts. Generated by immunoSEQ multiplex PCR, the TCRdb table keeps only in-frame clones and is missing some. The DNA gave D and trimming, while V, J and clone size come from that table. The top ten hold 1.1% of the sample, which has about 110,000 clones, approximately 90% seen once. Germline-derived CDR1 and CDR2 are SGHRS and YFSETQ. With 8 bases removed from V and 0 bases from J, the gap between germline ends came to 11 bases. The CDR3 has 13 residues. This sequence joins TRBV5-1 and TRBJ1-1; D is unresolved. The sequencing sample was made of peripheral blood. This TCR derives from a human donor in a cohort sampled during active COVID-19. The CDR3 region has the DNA TGCGCCAGTCGGACTGGGATGAACACTGAAGCTTTCTTT. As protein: CASRTGMNTEAFF.